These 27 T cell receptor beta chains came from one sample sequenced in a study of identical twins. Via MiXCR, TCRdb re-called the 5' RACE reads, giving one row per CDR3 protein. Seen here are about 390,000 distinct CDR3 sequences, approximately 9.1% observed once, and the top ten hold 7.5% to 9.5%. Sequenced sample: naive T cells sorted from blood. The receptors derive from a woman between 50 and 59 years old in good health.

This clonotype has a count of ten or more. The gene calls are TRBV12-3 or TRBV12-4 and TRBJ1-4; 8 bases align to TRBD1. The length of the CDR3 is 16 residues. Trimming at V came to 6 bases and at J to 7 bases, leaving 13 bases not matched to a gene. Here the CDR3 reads CASSNPRGLGSEKLFF. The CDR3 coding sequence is TGTGCCAGCAGCAACCCCAGGGGGCTCGGGAGTGAAAAACTGTTTTTT.

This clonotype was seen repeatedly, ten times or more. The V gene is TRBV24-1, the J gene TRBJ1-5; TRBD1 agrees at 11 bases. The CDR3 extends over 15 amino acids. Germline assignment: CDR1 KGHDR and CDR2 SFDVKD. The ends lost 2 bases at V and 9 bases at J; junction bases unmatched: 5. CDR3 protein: CATSDSGTGGRPQHF. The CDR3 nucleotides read TGTGCCACCAGTGATTCCGGGACAGGGGGGCGGCCCCAGCATTTT.

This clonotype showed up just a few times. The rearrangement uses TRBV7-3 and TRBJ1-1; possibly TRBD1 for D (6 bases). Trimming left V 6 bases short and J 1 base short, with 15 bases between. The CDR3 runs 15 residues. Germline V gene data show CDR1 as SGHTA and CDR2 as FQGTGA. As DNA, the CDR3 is TGTGCCAGCAGGAGCAGGGGCCGTGCGAACACTGAAGCTTTCTTT. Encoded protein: CASRSRGRANTEAFF.

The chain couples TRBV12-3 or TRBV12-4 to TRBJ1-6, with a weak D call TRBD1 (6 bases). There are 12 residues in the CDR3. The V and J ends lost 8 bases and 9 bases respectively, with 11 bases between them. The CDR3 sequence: CASRGRGSPLHF. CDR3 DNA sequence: TGTGCCAGCCGGGGGCGCGGTTCACCCCTCCACTTT.

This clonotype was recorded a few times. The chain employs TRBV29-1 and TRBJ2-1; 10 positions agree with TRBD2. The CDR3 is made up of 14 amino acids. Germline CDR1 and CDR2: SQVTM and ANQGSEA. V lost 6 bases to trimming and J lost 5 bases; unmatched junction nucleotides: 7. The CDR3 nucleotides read TGCAGCGTCGGGGGACTAGCGTTGAACAATGAGCAGTTCTTC. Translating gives CSVGGLALNNEQFF.

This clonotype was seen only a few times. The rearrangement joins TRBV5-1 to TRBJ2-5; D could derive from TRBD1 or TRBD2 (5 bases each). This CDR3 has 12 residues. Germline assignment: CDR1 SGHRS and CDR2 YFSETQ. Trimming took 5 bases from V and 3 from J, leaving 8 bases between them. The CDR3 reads CASRRGEETQYF. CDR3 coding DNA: TGCGCCAGCAGAAGGGGAGAAGAGACCCAGTACTTC.

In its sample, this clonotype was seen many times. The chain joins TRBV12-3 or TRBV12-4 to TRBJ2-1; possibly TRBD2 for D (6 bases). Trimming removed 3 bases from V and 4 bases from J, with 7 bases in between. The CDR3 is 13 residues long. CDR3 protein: CASSFGRYNEQFF. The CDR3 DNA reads TGTGCCAGCAGTTTTGGGAGGTACAATGAGCAGTTCTTC.

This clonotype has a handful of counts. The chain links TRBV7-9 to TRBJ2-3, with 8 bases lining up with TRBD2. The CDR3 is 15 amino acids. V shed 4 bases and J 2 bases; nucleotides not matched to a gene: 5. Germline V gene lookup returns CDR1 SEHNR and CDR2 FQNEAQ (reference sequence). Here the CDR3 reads CASSSGGGYTDTQYF. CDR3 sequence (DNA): TGTGCCAGCAGCTCGGGAGGGGGTTACACAGATACGCAGTATTTT.

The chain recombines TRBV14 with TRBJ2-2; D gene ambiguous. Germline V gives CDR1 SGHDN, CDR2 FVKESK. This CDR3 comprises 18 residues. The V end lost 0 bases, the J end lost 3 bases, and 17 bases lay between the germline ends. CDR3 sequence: CASSQEDLIFSDTGELFF. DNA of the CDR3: TGTGCCAGCAGCCAAGAGGATTTGATTTTTTCCGACACCGGGGAGCTGTTTTTT. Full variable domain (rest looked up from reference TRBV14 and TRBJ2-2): EAGVTQFPSHSVIEKGQTVTLRCDPISGHDNLYWYRRVMGKEIKFLLHFVKESKQDESGMPNNRFLAERTGGTYSTLKVQPAELEDSGVYFCASSQEDLIFSDTGELFFGEGSRLTVL.

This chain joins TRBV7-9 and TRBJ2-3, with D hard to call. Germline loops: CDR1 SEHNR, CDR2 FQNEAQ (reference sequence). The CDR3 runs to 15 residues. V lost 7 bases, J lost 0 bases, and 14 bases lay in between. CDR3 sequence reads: CASTQTILSTDTQYF. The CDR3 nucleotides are TGTGCCAGCACTCAAACCATCCTTAGCACAGATACGCAGTATTTT.

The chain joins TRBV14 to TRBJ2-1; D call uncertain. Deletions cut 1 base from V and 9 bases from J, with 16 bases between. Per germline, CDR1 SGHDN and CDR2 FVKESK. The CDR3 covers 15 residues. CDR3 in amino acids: CASSQVEWINGEQFF. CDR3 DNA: TGTGCCAGCAGCCAAGTTGAATGGATTAATGGTGAGCAGTTCTTC. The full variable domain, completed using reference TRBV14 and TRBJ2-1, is EAGVTQFPSHSVIEKGQTVTLRCDPISGHDNLYWYRRVMGKEIKFLLHFVKESKQDESGMPNNRFLAERTGGTYSTLKVQPAELEDSGVYFCASSQVEWINGEQFFGPGTRLTVL.

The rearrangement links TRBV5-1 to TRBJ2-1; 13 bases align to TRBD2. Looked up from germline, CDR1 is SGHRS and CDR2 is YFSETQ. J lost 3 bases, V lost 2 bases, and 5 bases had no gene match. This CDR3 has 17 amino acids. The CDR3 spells CASSLGLAGVVYNEQFF. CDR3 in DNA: TGCGCCAGCAGCTTAGGACTAGCGGGAGTAGTCTACAATGAGCAGTTCTTC.

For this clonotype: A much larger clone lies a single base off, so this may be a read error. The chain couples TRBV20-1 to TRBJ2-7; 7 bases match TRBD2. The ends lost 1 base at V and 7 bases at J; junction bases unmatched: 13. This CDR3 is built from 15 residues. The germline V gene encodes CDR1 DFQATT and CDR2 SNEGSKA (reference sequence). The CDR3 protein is CSARGGAGPTREQYF. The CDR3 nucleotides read TGCAGTGCTAGAGGGGGAGCGGGACCTACGCGTGAGCAGTACTTC.

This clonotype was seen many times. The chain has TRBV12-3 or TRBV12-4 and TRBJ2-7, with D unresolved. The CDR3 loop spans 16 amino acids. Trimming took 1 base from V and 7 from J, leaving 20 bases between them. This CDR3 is CASSLVEGYLRLEQYV. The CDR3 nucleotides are TGTGCCAGCAGTTTAGTGGAAGGATACCTACGTTTAGAGCAGTACGTC.

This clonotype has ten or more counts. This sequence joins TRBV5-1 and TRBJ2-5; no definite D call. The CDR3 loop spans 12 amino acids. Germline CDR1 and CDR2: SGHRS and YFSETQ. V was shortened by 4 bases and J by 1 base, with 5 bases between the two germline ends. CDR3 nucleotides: TGCGCCAGCAGCCGGTCCCAAGAGACCCAGTACTTC. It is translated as CASSRSQETQYF. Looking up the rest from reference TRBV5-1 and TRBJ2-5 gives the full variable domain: KAGVTQTPRYLIKTRGQQVTLSCSPISGHRSVSWYQQTPGQGLQFLFEYFSETQRNKGNFPGRFSGRQFSNSRSEMNVSTLELGDSALYLCASSRSQETQYFGPGTRLLVL.

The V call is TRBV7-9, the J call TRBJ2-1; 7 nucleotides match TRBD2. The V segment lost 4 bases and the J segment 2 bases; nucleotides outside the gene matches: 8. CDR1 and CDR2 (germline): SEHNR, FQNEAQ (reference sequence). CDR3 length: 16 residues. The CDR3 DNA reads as TGTGCCAGCAGCTCCTCTAGCGGAACTCCCTACAATGAGCAGTTCTTC. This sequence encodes CASSSSSGTPYNEQFF. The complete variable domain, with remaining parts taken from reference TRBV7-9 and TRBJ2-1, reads DTGVSQNPRHKITKRGQNVTFRCDPISEHNRLYWYRQTLGQGPEFLTYFQNEAQLEKSRLLSDRFSAERPKGSFSTLEIQRTEQGDSAMYLCASSSSSGTPYNEQFFGPGTRLTVL.

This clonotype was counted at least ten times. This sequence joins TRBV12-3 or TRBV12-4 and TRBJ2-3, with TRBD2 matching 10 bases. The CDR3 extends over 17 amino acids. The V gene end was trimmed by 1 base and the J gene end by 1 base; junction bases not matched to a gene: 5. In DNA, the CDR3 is TGTGCCAGCAGTTTAGAAGTGGGGACTAGCGGCACAGATACGCAGTATTTT. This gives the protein CASSLEVGTSGTDTQYF.

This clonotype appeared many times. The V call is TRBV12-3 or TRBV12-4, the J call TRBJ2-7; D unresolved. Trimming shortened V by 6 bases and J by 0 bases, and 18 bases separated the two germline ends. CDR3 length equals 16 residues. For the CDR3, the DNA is TGTGCCAGCAGCAAAAACGGGCAGCGTAACTCCTACGAGCAGTACGTC. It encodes CASSKNGQRNSYEQYV.

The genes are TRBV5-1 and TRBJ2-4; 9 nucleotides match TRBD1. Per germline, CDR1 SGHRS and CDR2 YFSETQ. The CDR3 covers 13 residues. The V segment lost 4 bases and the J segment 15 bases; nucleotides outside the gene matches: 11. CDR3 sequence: CASSPRTGEGTYF. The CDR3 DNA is TGCGCCAGCAGCCCCCGGACAGGGGAGGGAACGTACTTC.

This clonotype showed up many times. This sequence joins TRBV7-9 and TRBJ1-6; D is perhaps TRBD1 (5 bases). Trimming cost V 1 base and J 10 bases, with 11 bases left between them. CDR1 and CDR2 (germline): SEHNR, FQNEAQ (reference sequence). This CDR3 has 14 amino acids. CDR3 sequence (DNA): TGTGCCAGCAGCTTAGATGGGGGGGACTCACCCCTCCACTTT. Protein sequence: CASSLDGGDSPLHF.

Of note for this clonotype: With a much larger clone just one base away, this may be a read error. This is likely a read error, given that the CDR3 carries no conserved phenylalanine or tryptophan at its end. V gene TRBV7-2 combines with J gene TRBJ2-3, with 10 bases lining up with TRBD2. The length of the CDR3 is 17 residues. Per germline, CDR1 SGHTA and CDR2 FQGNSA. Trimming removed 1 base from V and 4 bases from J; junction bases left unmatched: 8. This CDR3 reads CASSLGPGLAQADTQYS. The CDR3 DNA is TGTGCCAGCAGCTTAGGTCCGGGACTAGCGCAGGCAGATACGCAGTATTCT.

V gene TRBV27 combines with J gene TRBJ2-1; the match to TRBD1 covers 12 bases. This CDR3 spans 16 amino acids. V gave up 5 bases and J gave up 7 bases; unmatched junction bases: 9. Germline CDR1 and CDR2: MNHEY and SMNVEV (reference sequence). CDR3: CASSRPGQGAGNEQFF. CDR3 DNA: TGTGCCAGCAGTCGACCGGGACAGGGGGCGGGGAATGAGCAGTTCTTC.

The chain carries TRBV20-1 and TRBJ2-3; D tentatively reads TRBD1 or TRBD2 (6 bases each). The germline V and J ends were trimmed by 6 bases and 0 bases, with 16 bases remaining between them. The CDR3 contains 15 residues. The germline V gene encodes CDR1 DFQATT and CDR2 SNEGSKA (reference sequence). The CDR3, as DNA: TGCAGTGCCAGGGGACCGGGACTCAGCACAGATACGCAGTATTTT. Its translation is CSARGPGLSTDTQYF.

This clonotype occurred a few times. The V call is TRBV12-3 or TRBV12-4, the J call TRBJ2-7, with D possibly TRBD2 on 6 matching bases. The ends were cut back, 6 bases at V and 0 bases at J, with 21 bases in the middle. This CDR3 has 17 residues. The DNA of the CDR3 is TGTGCCAGCAGCCACATATTAGGTGCGGGAAGCTCCTACGAGCAGTACTTC. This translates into CASSHILGAGSSYEQYF.

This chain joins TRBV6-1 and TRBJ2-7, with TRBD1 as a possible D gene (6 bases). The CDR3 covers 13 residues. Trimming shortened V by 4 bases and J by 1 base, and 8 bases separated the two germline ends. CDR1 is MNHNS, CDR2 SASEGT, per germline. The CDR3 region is CASSAGQSYEQYV. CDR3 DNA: TGTGCCAGCAGTGCCGGACAGTCCTACGAGCAGTACGTC.

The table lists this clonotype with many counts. CDR3 loop: CASSTYPGQGYNEQFF. CDR3 DNA sequence: TGTGCCAGCAGCACATACCCGGGACAGGGTTACAATGAGCAGTTCTTC. This chain links TRBV9 with TRBJ2-1, with 9 nucleotides matching TRBD1. V lost 4 bases to trimming and J lost 4 bases; unmatched junction nucleotides: 9. Germline V gives CDR1 SGDLS, CDR2 YYNGEE. This CDR3 is 16 amino acids long.

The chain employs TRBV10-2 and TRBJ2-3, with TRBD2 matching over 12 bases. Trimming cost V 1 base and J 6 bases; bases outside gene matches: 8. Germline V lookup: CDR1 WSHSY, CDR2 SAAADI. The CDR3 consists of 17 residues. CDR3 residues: CASSELPSSGRADTQYF. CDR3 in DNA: TGCGCCAGCAGTGAGTTACCTTCTAGCGGGAGGGCGGATACGCAGTATTTT.